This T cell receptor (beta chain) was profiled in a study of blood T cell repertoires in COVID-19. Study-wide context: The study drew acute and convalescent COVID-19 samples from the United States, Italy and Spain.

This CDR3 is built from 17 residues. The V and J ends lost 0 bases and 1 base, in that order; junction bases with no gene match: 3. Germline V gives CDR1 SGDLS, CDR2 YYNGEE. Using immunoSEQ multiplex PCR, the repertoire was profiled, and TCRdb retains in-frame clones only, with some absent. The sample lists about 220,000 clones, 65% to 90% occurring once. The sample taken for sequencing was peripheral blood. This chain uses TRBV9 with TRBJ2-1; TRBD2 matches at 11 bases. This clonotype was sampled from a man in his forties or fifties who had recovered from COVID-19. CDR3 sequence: CASSVAASGGSYNEQFF. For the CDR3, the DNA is TGTGCCAGCAGCGTAGCGGCTAGCGGGGGGTCCTACAATGAGCAGTTCTTC. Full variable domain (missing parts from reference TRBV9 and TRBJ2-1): DSGVTQTPKHLITATGQRVTLRCSPRSGDLSVYWYQQSLDQGLQFLIQYYNGEERAKGNILERFSAQQFPDLHSELNLSSLELGDSALYFCASSVAASGGSYNEQFFGPGTRLTVL.